Below are 12 T cell receptor beta chains sequenced from a single sample in a study of vaccination and CD4 T cells after COVID-19. These receptors' targets are unknown. The Oncomine TCR Beta short-read assay was what sequenced the DNA obtained from cultured CD4+ T cells. TCRdb analysed the PCR reads with MiXCR anew, one entry per CDR3 protein. The sample contains some 13,000 distinct CDR3 sequences, roughly 40% of which appear only once. Treatment in this sample: approximately nine-day PBMC culture with coronavirus spike peptide pools or control peptides (ViraFEST assay). Sequences were obtained from CD4+ T cells from blood, cultured in vitro. The receptors were sampled from a human donor who had recovered from COVID-19.

The chain couples TRBV20-1 to TRBJ1-1; D unresolved. The CDR3 is 13 residues long. Trimming pared 3 bases from V and 6 bases from J, leaving 14 bases between. Looked up from germline, CDR1 is DFQATT and CDR2 is SNEGSKA (reference sequence). The CDR3 bases are TGCAGTGCTAGGGCGTCGACGGGCTCTGAAGCTTTCTTT. As protein: CSARASTGSEAFF.

V gene TRBV11-2 combines with J gene TRBJ2-7; TRBD2 matches 7 bases. In germline, CDR1 is SGHAT, CDR2 FQNNGV. CDR3 length equals 13 residues. V dropped 4 bases and J dropped 6; count of bases not matched to a gene: 6. CDR3 loop: CASSSGGEGEQYF. The DNA for the CDR3 is TGTGCCAGCAGCTCAGGAGGGGAGGGCGAGCAGTACTTC.

The sample holds a few counts of this clonotype. The V and J genes are TRBV10-3 and TRBJ2-1, with 13 bases aligning to TRBD2. This CDR3 is built from 17 residues. V shed 8 bases, J shed 4 bases, and the junction held 11 bases outside the gene matches. Per the germline V gene, CDR1 is ENHRY and CDR2 is SYGVKD. In DNA, the CDR3 is TGTGCCATCCAGAATCCGGGACTAGCGGGGACATACAATGAGCAGTTCTTC. Amino acids: CAIQNPGLAGTYNEQFF.

Points on this clonotype: At one boundary the junction diverges from the germline segment, which might be a read error. The chain links TRBV6-5 to TRBJ2-1; TRBD2 aligns across 7 bases. The length of the CDR3 is 16 residues. Germline V gene lookup returns CDR1 MNHEY and CDR2 SVGAGI. CDR3 sequence (DNA): TGTGCCAGCAGTTACTACGGGGGGTCCTCCTACAATGGGCAGTTCTTC. This sequence encodes CASSYYGGSSYNGQFF.

V usage is TRBV2 and J usage is TRBJ1-1; D is unresolved. The CDR3 consists of 16 residues. V lost 7 bases, J lost 1 base, and 19 bases lay in between. Germline V CDR1 and CDR2: SNHLY, FYNNEI. The CDR3 region has the DNA TGTGCCAGCAATTCGTTGAACAGCCTACGGAACACTGAAGCTTTCTTT. Its translation: CASNSLNSLRNTEAFF.

This clonotype has just a few counts. The chain has TRBV20-1 and TRBJ1-4; TRBD1 aligns across 9 bases. J gave up 11 bases and V 3 bases, and 13 bases lay outside the gene matches. Germline CDR1 DFQATT, CDR2 SNEGSKA (reference sequence). This CDR3 region has 15 residues. The CDR3 loop is CSASEIRQGVGKLFF. The CDR3 DNA follows: TGCAGTGCTAGTGAAATTAGACAGGGGGTGGGGAAACTGTTTTTT.

The chain employs TRBV6-1 and TRBJ2-7; D gene uncertain. V was clipped by 2 bases and J by 10 bases, with 18 bases between them. The CDR3 is 14 residues long. Germline values: CDR1 MNHNS, CDR2 SASEGT. The CDR3 region is CASSERTASVSQYF. For the CDR3, the DNA is TGTGCCAGCAGTGAACGGACCGCCTCGGTGTCCCAGTACTTC.

The rearrangement uses TRBV19 and TRBJ2-2; TRBD1 agrees at 8 bases. V was pared by 5 bases and J by 5 bases, with 7 bases of the junction left unmatched. There are 15 residues in the CDR3. From germline, CDR1 is LNHDA and CDR2 SQIVND (reference sequence). CDR3 in amino acids: CASSRYRGTTGELFF. For the CDR3, the DNA is TGTGCCAGTAGTCGATACAGGGGGACTACCGGGGAGCTGTTTTTT.

This clonotype has just a few counts. The V gene is TRBV7-2, the J gene TRBJ2-7, with TRBD1 matching over 7 bases. CDR3 size: 15 residues. The germline V gene encodes CDR1 SGHTA and CDR2 FQGNSA. V was pared by 1 base and J by 4 bases, with 7 bases of the junction left unmatched. The CDR3 region has the DNA TGTGCCAGCAGCTTAGGCTGGGACAGTCCATACGAGCAGTACTTC. Translation: CASSLGWDSPYEQYF.

This rearrangement joins TRBV3-1 to TRBJ1-2; D gene ambiguous. The CDR3 is made up of 15 amino acids. Germline V gives CDR1 LGHDT, CDR2 YNNKEL (reference sequence). Trimming took 0 bases from V and 7 from J, leaving 15 bases between them. The CDR3 DNA reads TGTGCCAGCAGCCAAGAGAGTCGGGGTTCGAGTGGCTACACCTTC. It encodes CASSQESRGSSGYTF.

V usage is TRBV7-9 and J usage is TRBJ1-1; no clear D gene. The CDR3 consists of 14 residues. Germline loops: CDR1 SEHNR, CDR2 FQNEAQ (reference sequence). V was shortened by 1 base and J by 6 bases, with 12 bases between the two germline ends. The CDR3 sequence: CASSLDPGFPEAFF. The CDR3 region has the DNA TGTGCCAGCAGCTTAGATCCCGGTTTCCCTGAAGCTTTCTTT.

CDR3 coding DNA: TGTGCCAGCAGCCCCGACGTGGGGAAACTCGATGGCTACACCTTC. Its translation: CASSPDVGKLDGYTF. The rearrangement links TRBV5-4 to TRBJ1-2; D ambiguous. V lost 4 bases, J lost 6 bases, and 19 bases lay in between. This CDR3 has 15 amino acids. Germline loops: CDR1 SGHNT, CDR2 YYREEE (reference sequence).